This T cell receptor (beta chain) was profiled in a study of cytomegalovirus exposure and HLA in healthy donors. 13 Jbeta primers and 60 Vbeta primers were used for the PCR. The protocol was immunoSEQ multiplex PCR, while the TCRdb copy is restricted to in-frame clones and leaves out a portion. Of 220,000 or so clones in the sample, around 75% are singletons; the top ten hold under 2%. There are 13 residues in the CDR3. The germline V gene has CDR1 MNHEY and CDR2 SVGAGI. The V and J ends lost 4 bases and 7 bases respectively, with 11 bases between them. About this clone itself: The antigen is undetermined.

General observations from the study: The authors later linked a missense DCLRE1C variant to TCR beta V- and J-gene trimming. It was in a later analysis that TCR association rates were seen to vary by HLA locus, highest for DRB1 and lowest for HLA-C.

Each donor was healthy, and each was a bone marrow donor. This receptor was identified in a young woman in good health and CMV-seronegative. The V call is TRBV6-5, the J call TRBJ2-1, with D perhaps matching TRBD2 (7 bases). The sample taken for sequencing was PBMCs. The CDR3 DNA follows: TGTGCCAGCAGTTCGGGGGGCCGAAATGAGCAGTTCTTC. This encodes CASSSGGRNEQFF.